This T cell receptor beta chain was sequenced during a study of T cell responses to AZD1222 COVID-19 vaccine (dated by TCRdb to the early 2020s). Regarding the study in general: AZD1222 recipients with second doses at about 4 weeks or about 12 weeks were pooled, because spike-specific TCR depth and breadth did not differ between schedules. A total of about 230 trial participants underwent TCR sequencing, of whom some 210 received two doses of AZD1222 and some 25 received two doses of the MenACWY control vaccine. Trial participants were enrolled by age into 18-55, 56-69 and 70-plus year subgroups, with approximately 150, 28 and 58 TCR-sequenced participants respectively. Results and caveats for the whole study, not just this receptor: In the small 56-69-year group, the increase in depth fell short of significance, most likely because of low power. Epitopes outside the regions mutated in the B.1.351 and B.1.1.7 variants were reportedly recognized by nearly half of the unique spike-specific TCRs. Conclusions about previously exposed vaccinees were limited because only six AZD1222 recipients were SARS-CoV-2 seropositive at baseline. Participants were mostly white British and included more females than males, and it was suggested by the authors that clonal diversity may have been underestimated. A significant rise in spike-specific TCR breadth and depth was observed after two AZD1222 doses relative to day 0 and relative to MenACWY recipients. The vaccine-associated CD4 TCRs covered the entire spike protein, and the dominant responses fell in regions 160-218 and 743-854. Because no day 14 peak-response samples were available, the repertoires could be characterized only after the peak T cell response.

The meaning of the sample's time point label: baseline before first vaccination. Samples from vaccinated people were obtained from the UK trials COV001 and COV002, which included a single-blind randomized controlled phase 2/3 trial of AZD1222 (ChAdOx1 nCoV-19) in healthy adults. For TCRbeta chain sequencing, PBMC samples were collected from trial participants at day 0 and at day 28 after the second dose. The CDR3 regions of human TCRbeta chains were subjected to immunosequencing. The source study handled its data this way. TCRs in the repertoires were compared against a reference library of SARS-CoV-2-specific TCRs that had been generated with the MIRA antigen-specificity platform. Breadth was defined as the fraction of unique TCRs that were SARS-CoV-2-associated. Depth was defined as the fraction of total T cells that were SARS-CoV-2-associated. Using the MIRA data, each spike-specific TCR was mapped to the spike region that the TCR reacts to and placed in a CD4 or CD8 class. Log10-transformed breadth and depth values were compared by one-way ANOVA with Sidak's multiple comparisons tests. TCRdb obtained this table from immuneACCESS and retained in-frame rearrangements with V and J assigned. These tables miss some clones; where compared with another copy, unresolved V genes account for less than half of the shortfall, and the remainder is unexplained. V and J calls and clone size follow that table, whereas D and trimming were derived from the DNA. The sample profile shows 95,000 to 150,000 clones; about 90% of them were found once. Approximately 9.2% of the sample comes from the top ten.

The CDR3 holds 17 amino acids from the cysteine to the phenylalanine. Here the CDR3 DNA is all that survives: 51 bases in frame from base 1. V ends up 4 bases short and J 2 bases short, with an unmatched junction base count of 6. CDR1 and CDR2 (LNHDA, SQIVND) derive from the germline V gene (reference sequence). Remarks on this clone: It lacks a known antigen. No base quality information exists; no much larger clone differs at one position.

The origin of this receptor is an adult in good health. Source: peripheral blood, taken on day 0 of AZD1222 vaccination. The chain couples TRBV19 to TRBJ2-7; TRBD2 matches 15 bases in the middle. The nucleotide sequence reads TGTGCCAGTAGTAAGGGACTAGCGGGAGGAAGTACCTACGAGCAGTACTTC. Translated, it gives CASSKGLAGGSTYEQYF.